These 26 T cell receptor beta chains were sequenced from one sample in a study of response to subunit inactivated influenza vaccine. Using its own MiXCR run on the RT-PCR reads, TCRdb lists one record per CDR3 protein. Among 590,000 or so distinct CDR3 sequences listed, 14% were seen once. The input for sequencing was PBMCs from blood, taken around 14 days before vaccination. Source of these receptors: a man aged 50-59 years who received an inactivated influenza vaccine.

This clonotype appeared a few times. The CDR3 here is CASSLGGADNSPLHF. CDR3 nucleotide sequence: TGTGCCAGCAGTTTAGGGGGGGCGGATAATTCACCCCTCCACTTT. The genes are TRBV12-3 or TRBV12-4 and TRBJ1-6; a weak D match, TRBD1 (6 bases). The germline V and J ends were trimmed by 1 base and 5 bases, with 9 bases remaining between them. This CDR3 has 15 residues.

This clonotype was detected many times. The chain couples TRBV21-1 to TRBJ2-2; the table's D call, TRBD2, was not checked against the DNA. TRBV21-1 is noted as a pseudogene. The CDR3 sequence is 16 residues long. CDR3 nucleotides: TGTGCCAGCAGCAAATTTAACCTAGCGGGAACCGAGGAGCTGTTTTTT. Its translation: CASSKFNLAGTEELFF.

This clonotype was recorded a few times. The CDR3 DNA is TGTGCCAGCAGCGAACTAGCGGGGGGGCCTGTTGAGCAGTTCTTC. It codes for CASSELAGGPVEQFF. The chain uses TRBV7-2 and TRBJ2-1; TRBD2 matches at 13 bases. J lost 9 bases, V lost 5 bases, and 7 bases had no gene match. CDR1 and CDR2 from the germline V gene are SGHTA and FQGNSA. The CDR3 covers 15 residues.

This clonotype was found many times. The chain employs TRBV5-1 and TRBJ2-3, with a possible D match to TRBD1 (6 bases). Germline values: CDR1 SGHRS, CDR2 YFSETQ. Trimming took off 4 bases at V and 2 bases at J, with 20 bases between the two ends. The CDR3 loop spans 17 amino acids. CDR3 loop: CASSRNRKGQATDTQYF. Here the CDR3 DNA reads TGCGCCAGCAGCCGGAATAGGAAGGGACAAGCCACAGATACGCAGTATTTT.

The chain couples TRBV20-1 to TRBJ2-5; 8 bases agree with TRBD1. The CDR3 length is 12 residues. CDR1 and CDR2 from the germline V gene are DFQATT and SNEGSKA (reference sequence). Here the CDR3 DNA reads TGCAAGACAGGGGACCAACAAGAGACCCAGTACTTC. Translated, it gives CKTGDQQETQYF.

At least ten counts were recorded for this clonotype. The gene calls are TRBV15 and TRBJ2-1; 11 bases map to TRBD2. Germline values: CDR1 LNHNV, CDR2 YYDKDF (reference sequence). The CDR3 loop spans 16 amino acids. J lost 7 bases, V lost 0 bases, and 5 bases had no gene match. The CDR3 protein is CATSRDLASGRNEQFF. The CDR3 DNA reads as TGTGCCACCAGCAGAGATCTGGCTAGCGGGAGGAATGAGCAGTTCTTC.

There are a few counts of this clonotype. The V call is TRBV9, the J call TRBJ2-7; D is ambiguous. This CDR3 has 14 residues. Trimming shortened V by 0 bases and J by 3 bases, and 10 bases separated the two germline ends. Germline V gives CDR1 SGDLS, CDR2 YYNGEE. In DNA, the CDR3 is TGTGCCAGCAGCGTAGGAAGCGAGCACTACGAGCAGTACTTC. As protein: CASSVGSEHYEQYF.

This clonotype showed up many times. The chain links TRBV5-1 to TRBJ2-5, with 8 positions matching TRBD2. The CDR3 has 16 residues. CDR1 SGHRS and CDR2 YFSETQ come from the germline V gene. The trim removed 6 bases at V and 5 bases at J, leaving 15 bases unmatched. The chain's CDR3 is CASTSLGRTSMETQYF. DNA for the CDR3: TGCGCCAGCACCTCCCTGGGACGGACTAGCATGGAGACCCAGTACTTC.

This chain uses TRBV20-1 with TRBJ2-1; 7 bases are a match to TRBD1. CDR1 and CDR2 (germline): DFQATT, SNEGSKA (reference sequence). The CDR3 loop spans 13 amino acids. V shed 6 bases, J shed 2 bases, and the junction held 4 bases outside the gene matches. CDR3 region: CSALGTAYNEQFF. The CDR3 DNA is TGCAGTGCGCTGGGGACAGCCTACAATGAGCAGTTCTTC.

This rearrangement joins TRBV29-1 to TRBJ2-3, with 10 bases matching TRBD2. Germline V lookup: CDR1 SQVTM, CDR2 ANQGSEA. The CDR3 contains 13 residues. The V segment lost 7 bases and the J segment 2 bases; nucleotides outside the gene matches: 3. Here the CDR3 DNA reads TGCAGCGGGACTAGCGGTTCCACAGATACGCAGTATTTT. It encodes CSGTSGSTDTQYF.

This clonotype was recorded a few times. The CDR3 bases are TGCAGTGCCTTGAACAACCAAGAGACCCAGTACTTC. Its protein is CSALNNQETQYF. The rearrangement uses TRBV20-1 and TRBJ2-5; no clear D. Trimming left V 6 bases short and J 0 bases short, with 8 bases between. Looked up from germline, CDR1 is DFQATT and CDR2 is SNEGSKA (reference sequence). The CDR3 length is 12 residues.

V is TRBV4-3 and J is TRBJ2-7; possible D gene TRBD2, 7 bases. This CDR3 is built from 14 residues. Germline V gene sequence: CDR1 LGHNA, CDR2 YSLEER. With 4 bases removed from V and 5 bases from J, the gap between germline ends came to 15 bases. The CDR3 spells CASSRREGGNEQYF. For the CDR3, the DNA is TGCGCCAGCAGCCGCAGGGAGGGGGGAAACGAGCAGTACTTC.

This clonotype came up a few times. The gene calls are TRBV20-1 and TRBJ2-6; D is undetermined. CDR1 and CDR2 from the germline V gene are DFQATT and SNEGSKA (reference sequence). V gave up 2 bases and J gave up 2 bases, with 7 bases separating them. The CDR3 length is 14 residues. CDR3 protein: CSARKTTGANVLTF. The CDR3 region has the DNA TGCAGTGCTAGAAAAACAACTGGGGCCAACGTCCTGACTTTC.

The J gene is TRBJ2-7, the V gene TRBV11-2, with 11 bases aligning to TRBD1. Germline CDR1 SGHAT, CDR2 FQNNGV. V lost 0 bases, J lost 4 bases, and 2 bases stayed unmatched. The CDR3 spans 15 residues. The CDR3 protein is CASSLDGTGGYEQYF. Written as DNA, the CDR3 is TGTGCCAGCAGCTTAGATGGGACAGGGGGTTACGAGCAGTACTTC.

This clonotype was picked up many times. The V gene is TRBV4-3, the J gene TRBJ2-5; 11 bases are shared with TRBD1. CDR1 and CDR2 (germline): LGHNA, YSLEER. The CDR3 is made up of 14 amino acids. Germline trimming cut 0 bases from V and 11 bases from J; bases unmatched to any gene: 5. DNA of the CDR3: TGCGCCAGCAGCCAAGATCTGGGACAGGGGGAGCAGTACTTC. It translates to CASSQDLGQGEQYF.

The J gene is TRBJ2-5, the V gene TRBV10-3, with 10 bases matching TRBD2. The CDR3 totals 15 residues. The germline V gene has CDR1 ENHRY and CDR2 SYGVKD. V shed 6 bases, J shed 5 bases, and the junction held 9 bases outside the gene matches. The CDR3 DNA sequence: TGTGCCATCAGGGGGAGCGGGGGGGCCTTTGAGACCCAGTACTTC. Translation: CAIRGSGGAFETQYF.

There are a few counts of this clonotype. V and J are TRBV14 and TRBJ2-7; the match to TRBD1 covers 7 bases. The CDR3 loop spans 15 amino acids. The junction had 8 bases not matched to a gene; V was cut back by 3 bases and J by 3 bases. Germline CDR1 is SGHDN and CDR2 is FVKESK. CDR3 residues: CASSHTGASRYEQYF. In nucleotides, the CDR3 is TGTGCCAGCAGCCACACAGGGGCCTCCCGCTACGAGCAGTACTTC.

The V call is TRBV2, the J call TRBJ2-1; perhaps TRBD1 as D (5 bases). The CDR3 contains 13 residues. Germline CDR1 reads SNHLY; CDR2 reads FYNNEI. Trimming removed 7 bases at V and 6 bases at J, with 13 bases between. CDR3: CASMTPGPNEQFF. In DNA form, the CDR3 reads TGTGCCAGCATGACGCCAGGGCCCAATGAGCAGTTCTTC.

This clonotype has ten or more counts. The chain uses TRBV20-1 and TRBJ1-1; D not certain. Trimming took 0 bases from V and 1 from J, leaving 6 bases between them. The CDR3 length is 13 residues. Germline V gene sequence: CDR1 DFQATT, CDR2 SNEGSKA (reference sequence). CDR3 DNA: TGCAGTGCTAGAGATCCCACGAACACTGAAGCTTTCTTT. This translates into CSARDPTNTEAFF.

The chain joins TRBV27 to TRBJ2-3; D perhaps matches TRBD1 (5 bases). V was clipped by 1 base and J by 0 bases, with 23 bases between them. The CDR3 is 20 residues long. From germline, CDR1 is MNHEY and CDR2 SMNVEV (reference sequence). CDR3 region: CASSLLGLLGRDISTDTQYF. In DNA, the CDR3 is TGTGCCAGCAGTTTATTGGGCCTCTTGGGGCGAGATATTAGCACAGATACGCAGTATTTT.

This clonotype has a handful of counts. The chain carries TRBV3-1 and TRBJ2-2; 8 nucleotides match TRBD2. V trimming: 5 bases; J trimming: 1 base; junction bases outside the gene matches: 3. Germline CDR1 LGHDT, CDR2 YNNKEL (reference sequence). The CDR3 consists of 15 residues. The DNA for the CDR3 is TGTGCCAGCAGCTTTACTAGCGGGAACACCGGGGAGCTGTTTTTT. It encodes CASSFTSGNTGELFF.

This clonotype has a count of ten or more. The V gene is TRBV12-3 or TRBV12-4, the J gene TRBJ2-7, with D possibly TRBD2 on 6 matching bases. CDR3 length equals 14 residues. V lost 5 bases and J lost 3, with 14 bases in between. CDR3 nucleotide sequence: TGTGCCAGCAGTATCGGGACTTGGGGCTACGAGCAGTACTTC. Its translation is CASSIGTWGYEQYF.

The chain joins TRBV7-6 to TRBJ2-1, with D hard to call. The CDR3 extends over 12 amino acids. V lost 5 bases to trimming and J lost 9 bases, with 11 bases between them. CDR1 SGHVS and CDR2 FNYEAQ come from the germline V gene. The CDR3 DNA sequence: TGTGCCAGCAGCCCGAGCAGGAGTGAGCAGTTCTTC. This encodes CASSPSRSEQFF.

Note on this clonotype: This may be a read error: a much more frequent sequence differs by one nucleotide. V is TRBV5-1 and J is TRBJ2-3, with a possible D match to TRBD2 (6 bases). Trimming left V 4 bases short and J 5 bases short, with 26 bases between. This CDR3 has 18 residues. Germline CDR1 SGHRS, CDR2 YFSETQ. In DNA form, the CDR3 reads TGCGCCAGCAGCGCACCGGGACTGGGGTCTCCATGGGAAGATACGCAGTATTTT. Translating gives CASSAPGLGSPWEDTQYF.

This chain uses TRBV20-1 with TRBJ2-5, with 8 bases matching TRBD1. From germline, CDR1 is DFQATT and CDR2 SNEGSKA (reference sequence). J gave up 5 bases and V 1 base, and 9 bases lay outside the gene matches. The CDR3 spans 15 residues. The CDR3 DNA is TGCAGTGCTAGAGCGGAGCAGGGGGCGCCGGAGACCCAGTACTTC. Amino acid sequence: CSARAEQGAPETQYF.

The sample holds a few counts of this clonotype. The V call is TRBV4-2, the J call TRBJ2-7, with 8 bases fitting TRBD1. The V and J ends lost 2 bases and 3 bases, in that order; junction bases with no gene match: 6. Germline V gene sequence: CDR1 LGHNA, CDR2 YNFKEQ. This CDR3 is 15 amino acids long. The chain's CDR3 is CASSQTRTGGYEQYF. The CDR3 bases are TGTGCCAGCAGCCAAACTCGAACAGGGGGCTACGAGCAGTACTTC.